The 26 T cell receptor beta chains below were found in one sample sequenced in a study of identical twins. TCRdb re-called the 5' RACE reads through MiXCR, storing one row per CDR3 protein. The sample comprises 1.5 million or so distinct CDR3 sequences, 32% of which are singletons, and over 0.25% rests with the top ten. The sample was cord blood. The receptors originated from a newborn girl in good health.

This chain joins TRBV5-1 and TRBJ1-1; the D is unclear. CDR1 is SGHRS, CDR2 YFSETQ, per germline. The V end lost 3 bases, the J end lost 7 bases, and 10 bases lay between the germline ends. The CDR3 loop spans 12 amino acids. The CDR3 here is CASSSTTNEAFF. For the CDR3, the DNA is TGCGCCAGCAGCTCTACTACGAATGAAGCTTTCTTT.

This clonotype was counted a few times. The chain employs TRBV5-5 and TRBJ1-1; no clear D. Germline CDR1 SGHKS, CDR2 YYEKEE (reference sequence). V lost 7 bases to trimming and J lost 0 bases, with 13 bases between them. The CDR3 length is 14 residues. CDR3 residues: CASFGPRLNTEAFF. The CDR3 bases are TGTGCCAGCTTTGGGCCCAGGCTGAACACTGAAGCTTTCTTT.

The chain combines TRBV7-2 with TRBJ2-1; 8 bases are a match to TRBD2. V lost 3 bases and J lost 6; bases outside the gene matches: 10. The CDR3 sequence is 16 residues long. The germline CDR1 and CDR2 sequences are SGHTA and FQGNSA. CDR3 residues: CASSFGGGLPSNEQFF. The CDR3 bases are TGTGCCAGCAGCTTCGGCGGGGGGTTGCCGTCCAATGAGCAGTTCTTC.

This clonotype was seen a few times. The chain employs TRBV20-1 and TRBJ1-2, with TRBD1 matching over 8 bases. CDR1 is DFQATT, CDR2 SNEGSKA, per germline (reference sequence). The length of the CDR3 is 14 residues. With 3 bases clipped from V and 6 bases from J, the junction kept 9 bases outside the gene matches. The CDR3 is CSARLTGEINGYTF. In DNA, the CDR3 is TGCAGTGCTAGGTTGACAGGGGAGATTAATGGCTACACCTTC.

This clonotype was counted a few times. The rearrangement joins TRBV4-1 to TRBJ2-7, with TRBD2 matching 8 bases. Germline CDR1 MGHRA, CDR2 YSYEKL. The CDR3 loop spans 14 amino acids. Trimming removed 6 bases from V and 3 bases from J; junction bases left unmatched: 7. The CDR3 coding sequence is TGCGCCAGCAGACCAAGCGGGGGTGACTACGAGCAGTACTTC. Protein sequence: CASRPSGGDYEQYF.

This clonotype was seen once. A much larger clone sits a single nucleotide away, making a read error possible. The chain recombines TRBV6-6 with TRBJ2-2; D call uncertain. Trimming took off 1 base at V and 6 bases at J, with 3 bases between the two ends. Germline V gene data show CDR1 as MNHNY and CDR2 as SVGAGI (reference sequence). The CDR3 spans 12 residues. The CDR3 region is CASSYWAGELFF. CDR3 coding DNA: TGTGCCAGCAGTTACTGGGCCGGGGAGCTGTTTTTT.

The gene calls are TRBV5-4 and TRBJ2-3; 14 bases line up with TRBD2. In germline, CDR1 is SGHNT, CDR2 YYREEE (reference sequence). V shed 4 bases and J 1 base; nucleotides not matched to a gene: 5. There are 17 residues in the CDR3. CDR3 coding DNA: TGTGCCAGCAGCGGAGGACTAGCGGGGGGCGGCACAGATACGCAGTATTTT. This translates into CASSGGLAGGGTDTQYF.

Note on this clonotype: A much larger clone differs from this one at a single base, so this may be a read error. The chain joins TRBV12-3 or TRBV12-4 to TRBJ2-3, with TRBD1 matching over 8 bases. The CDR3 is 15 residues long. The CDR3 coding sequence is TGTGCCAGCAGCCCAAGGACAGGGAGGTCAGATGCGCAGTATTTT. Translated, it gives CASSPRTGRSDAQYF.

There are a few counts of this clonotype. The CDR3 DNA reads TGTGCCAGCAGCTTAAATCGGATGCCCGTGACAGGGTGGAACTATGGCTACACCTTC. It yields the protein CASSLNRMPVTGWNYGYTF. V usage is TRBV7-9 and J usage is TRBJ1-2; TRBD1 matches 7 bases. Per germline, CDR1 SEHNR and CDR2 FQNEAQ (reference sequence). The CDR3 has 19 amino acids. J was trimmed by 2 bases and V by 2 bases; bases with no gene match: 17.

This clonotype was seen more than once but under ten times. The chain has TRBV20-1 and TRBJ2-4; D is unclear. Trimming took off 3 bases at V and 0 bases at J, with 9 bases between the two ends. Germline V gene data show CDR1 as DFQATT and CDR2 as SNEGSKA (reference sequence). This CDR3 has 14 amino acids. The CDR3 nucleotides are TGCAGTGCTAGCGGAATACTAGCCAAAAACATTCAGTACTTC. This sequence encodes CSASGILAKNIQYF.

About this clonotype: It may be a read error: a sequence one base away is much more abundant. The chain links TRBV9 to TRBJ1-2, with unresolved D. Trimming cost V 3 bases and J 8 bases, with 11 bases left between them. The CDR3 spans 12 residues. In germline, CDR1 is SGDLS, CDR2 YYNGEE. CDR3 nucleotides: TGTGCCAGCAGCGGGGCAGAGATGGGCTACACCTTC. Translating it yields CASSGAEMGYTF.

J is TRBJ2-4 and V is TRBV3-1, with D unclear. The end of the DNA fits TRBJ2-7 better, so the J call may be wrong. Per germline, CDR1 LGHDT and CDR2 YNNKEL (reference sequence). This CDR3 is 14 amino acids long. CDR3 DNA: TGTGCCAGCAGCCAAGGGGCCGTCCCCTACGAGCAGTACTTC. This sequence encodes CASSQGAVPYEQYF.

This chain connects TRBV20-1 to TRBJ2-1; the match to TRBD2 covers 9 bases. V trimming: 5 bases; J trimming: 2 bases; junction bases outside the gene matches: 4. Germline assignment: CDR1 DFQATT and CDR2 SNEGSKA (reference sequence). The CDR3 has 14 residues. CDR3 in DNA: TGCAGTGCTGCGGCGGGGGGGCCCTACAATGAGCAGTTCTTC. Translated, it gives CSAAAGGPYNEQFF.

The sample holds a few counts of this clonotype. The CDR3 nucleotides are TGTGCCAGCAGCCAACCGACTTTCAAAGAGACCCAGTACTTC. It specifies CASSQPTFKETQYF. V usage is TRBV11-2 and J usage is TRBJ2-5; D unresolved. V shed 5 bases and J shed 3 bases, with 13 bases lying between them. The CDR3 has 14 residues. Germline V gene sequence: CDR1 SGHAT, CDR2 FQNNGV.

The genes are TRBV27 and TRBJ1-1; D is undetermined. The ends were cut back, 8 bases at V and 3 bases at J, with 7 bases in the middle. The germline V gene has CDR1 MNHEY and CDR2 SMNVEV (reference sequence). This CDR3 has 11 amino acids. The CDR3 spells CASGEDTEAFF. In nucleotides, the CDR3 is TGTGCCAGCGGGGAGGACACTGAAGCTTTCTTT.

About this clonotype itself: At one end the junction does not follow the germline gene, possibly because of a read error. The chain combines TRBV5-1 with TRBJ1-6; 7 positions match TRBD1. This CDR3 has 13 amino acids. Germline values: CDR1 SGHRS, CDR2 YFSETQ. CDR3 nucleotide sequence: TGCGCCAGCGGGACAGCCGGTAATTCACCCCCCCACTTT. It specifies CASGTAGNSPPHF. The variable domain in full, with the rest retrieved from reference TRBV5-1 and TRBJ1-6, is KAGVTQTPRYLIKTRGQQVTLSCSPISGHRSVSWYQQTPGQGLQFLFEYFSETQRNKGNFPGRFSGRQFSNSRSEMNVSTLELGDSALYLCASGTAGNSPPHFGNGTRLTVT.

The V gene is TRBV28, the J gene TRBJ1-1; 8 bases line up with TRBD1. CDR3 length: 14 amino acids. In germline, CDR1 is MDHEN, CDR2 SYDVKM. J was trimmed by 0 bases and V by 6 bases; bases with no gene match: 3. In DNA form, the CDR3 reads TGTGCCAGCAGGGGGGACAGGATGAACACTGAAGCTTTCTTT. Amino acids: CASRGDRMNTEAFF.

In nucleotides, the CDR3 is TGCAGCGTAGCAACCGGGACAGGGGGCTTGGGCGAGCAGTACTTC. Its protein is CSVATGTGGLGEQYF. The chain uses TRBV29-1 and TRBJ2-7, with 12 nucleotides matching TRBD1. Trimming removed 6 bases from V and 6 bases from J; junction bases left unmatched: 12. Germline CDR1 and CDR2: SQVTM and ANQGSEA. CDR3 length equals 15 residues.

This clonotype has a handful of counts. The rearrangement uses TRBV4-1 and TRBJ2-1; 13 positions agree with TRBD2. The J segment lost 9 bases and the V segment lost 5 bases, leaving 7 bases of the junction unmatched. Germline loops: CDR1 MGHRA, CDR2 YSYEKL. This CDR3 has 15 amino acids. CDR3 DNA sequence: TGCGCCAGCAGCGTCACTAGCGGGAGGGCCGGTGAGCAGTTCTTC. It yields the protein CASSVTSGRAGEQFF.

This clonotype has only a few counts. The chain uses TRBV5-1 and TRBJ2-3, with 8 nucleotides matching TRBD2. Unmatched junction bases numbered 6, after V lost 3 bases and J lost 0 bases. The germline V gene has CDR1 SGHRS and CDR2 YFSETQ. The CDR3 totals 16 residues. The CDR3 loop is CASSWIRGGSTDTQYF. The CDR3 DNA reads TGCGCCAGCAGCTGGATTCGGGGGGGGAGCACAGATACGCAGTATTTT.

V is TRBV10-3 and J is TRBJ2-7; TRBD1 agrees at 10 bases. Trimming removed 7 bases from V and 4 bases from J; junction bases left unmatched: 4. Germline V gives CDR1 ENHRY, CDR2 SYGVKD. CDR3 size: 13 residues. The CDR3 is CAINGQGGYEQYF. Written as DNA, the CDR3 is TGTGCCATCAATGGACAGGGGGGGTACGAGCAGTACTTC.

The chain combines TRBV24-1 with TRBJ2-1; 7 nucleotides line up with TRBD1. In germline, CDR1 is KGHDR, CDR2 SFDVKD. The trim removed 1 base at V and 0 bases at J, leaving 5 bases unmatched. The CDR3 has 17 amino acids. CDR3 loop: CATSDFPRQGSYNEQFF. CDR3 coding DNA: TGTGCCACCAGTGATTTTCCCCGACAGGGCTCCTACAATGAGCAGTTCTTC.

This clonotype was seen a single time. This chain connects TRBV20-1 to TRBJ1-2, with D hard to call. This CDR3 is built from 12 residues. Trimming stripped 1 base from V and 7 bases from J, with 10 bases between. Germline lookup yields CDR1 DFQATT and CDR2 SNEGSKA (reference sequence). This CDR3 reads CSARARPGGYTF. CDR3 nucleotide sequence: TGCAGTGCTAGAGCCCGCCCGGGTGGCTACACCTTC.

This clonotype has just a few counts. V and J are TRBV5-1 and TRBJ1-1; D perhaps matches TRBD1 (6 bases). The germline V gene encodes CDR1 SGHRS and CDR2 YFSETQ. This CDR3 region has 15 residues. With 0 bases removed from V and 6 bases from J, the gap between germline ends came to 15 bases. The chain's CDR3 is CASSLAGQRGAEAFF. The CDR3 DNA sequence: TGCGCCAGCAGCTTGGCCGGACAGAGGGGCGCTGAAGCTTTCTTT. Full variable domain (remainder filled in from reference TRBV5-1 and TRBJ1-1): KAGVTQTPRYLIKTRGQQVTLSCSPISGHRSVSWYQQTPGQGLQFLFEYFSETQRNKGNFPGRFSGRQFSNSRSEMNVSTLELGDSALYLCASSLAGQRGAEAFFGQGTRLTVV.

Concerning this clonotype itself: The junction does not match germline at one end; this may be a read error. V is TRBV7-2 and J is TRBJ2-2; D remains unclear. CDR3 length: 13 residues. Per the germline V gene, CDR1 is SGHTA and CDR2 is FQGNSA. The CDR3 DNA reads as TGTGCCAGCAGCATAGCTACAACCGGGGAGCTGTTTTTT. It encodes CASSIATTGELFF.

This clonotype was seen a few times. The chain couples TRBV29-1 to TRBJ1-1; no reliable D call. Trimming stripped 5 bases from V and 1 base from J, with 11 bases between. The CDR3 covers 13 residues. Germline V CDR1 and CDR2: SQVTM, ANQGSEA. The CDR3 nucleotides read TGCAGCGTTCTTTGGCGGGCGAACACTGAAGCTTTCTTT. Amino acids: CSVLWRANTEAFF.